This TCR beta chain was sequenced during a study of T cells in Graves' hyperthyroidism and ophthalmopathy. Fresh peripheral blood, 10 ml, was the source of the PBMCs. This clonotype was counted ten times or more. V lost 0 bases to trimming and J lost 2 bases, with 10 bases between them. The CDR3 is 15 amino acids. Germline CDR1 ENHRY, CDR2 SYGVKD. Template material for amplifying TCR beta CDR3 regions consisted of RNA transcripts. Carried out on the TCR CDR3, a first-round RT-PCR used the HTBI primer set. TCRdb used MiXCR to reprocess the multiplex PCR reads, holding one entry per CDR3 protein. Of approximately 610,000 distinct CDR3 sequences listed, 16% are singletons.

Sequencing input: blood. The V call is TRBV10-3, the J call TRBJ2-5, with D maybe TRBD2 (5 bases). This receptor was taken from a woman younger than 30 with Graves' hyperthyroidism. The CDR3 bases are TGTGCCATCAGTGAGTCGACTAATACTCAAGAGACCCAGTACTTC. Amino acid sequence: CAISESTNTQETQYF.